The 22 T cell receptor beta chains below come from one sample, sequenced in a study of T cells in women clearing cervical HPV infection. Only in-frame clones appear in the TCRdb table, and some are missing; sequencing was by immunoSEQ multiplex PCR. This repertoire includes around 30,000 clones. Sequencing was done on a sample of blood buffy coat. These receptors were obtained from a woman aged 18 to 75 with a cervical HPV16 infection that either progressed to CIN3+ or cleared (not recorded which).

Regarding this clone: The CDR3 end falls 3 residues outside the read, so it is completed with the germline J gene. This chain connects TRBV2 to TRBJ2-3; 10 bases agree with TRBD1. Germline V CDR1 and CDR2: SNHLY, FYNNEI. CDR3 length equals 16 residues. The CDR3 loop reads CASSVGQGETNQPQYF. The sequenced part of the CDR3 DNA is TGTGCCAGCAGTGTTGGACAGGGGGAGACAAATCAGCCG.

CDR3 amino acids: CASSPKGGDQPQYF. The sequenced part of the CDR3 DNA is TGTGCCAGCAGCCCGAAGGGGGGGGATCAGCCG. V and J are TRBV7-9 and TRBJ2-3; TRBD2 is a possible D gene (7 bases). The read terminates 3 residues before the CDR3 end, so the remaining end is supplied by the germline J gene. Germline-derived CDR1 and CDR2 are SEHNR and FQNEAQ (reference sequence). This CDR3 contains 14 residues.

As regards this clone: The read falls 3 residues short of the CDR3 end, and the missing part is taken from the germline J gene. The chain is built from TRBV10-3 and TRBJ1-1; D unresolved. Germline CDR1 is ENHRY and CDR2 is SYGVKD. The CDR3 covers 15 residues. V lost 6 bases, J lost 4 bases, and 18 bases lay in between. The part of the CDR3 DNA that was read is TGTGCCATCAGAGGAGAGGTTCAGGATGGCACTGAA. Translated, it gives CAIRGEVQDGTE. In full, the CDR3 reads CAIRGEVQDGTEAFF.

CDR3 amino acids: CASRLAGDSYNEQFF. The CDR3 DNA, read in part, is TGTGCCAGCAGACTAGCGGGTGACTCCTACAATGAG. The J gene is TRBJ2-1, the V gene TRBV5-5; TRBD2 matches 9 bases. The CDR3 goes on 3 residues after the read ends, and that part is filled in from the germline J gene. CDR1 SGHKS and CDR2 YYEKEE come from the germline V gene (reference sequence). The CDR3 is 15 residues long. V dropped 5 bases and J dropped 0; count of bases not matched to a gene: 3.

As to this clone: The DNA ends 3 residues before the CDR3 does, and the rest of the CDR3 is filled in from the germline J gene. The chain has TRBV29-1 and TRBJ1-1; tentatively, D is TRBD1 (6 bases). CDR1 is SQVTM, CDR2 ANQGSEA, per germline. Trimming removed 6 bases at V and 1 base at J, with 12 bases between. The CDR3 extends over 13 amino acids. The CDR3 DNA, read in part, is TGCAGCGTGTGGGGGCTCCAGAACACTGAA. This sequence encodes CSVWGLQNTE. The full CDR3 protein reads CSVWGLQNTEAFF.

Incomplete CDR3 DNA: TGCGCCAGCAGCTTGGATACAGCGGGAGCGCAAGAGACC. Translated: CASSLDTAGAQET. The entire CDR3 sequence reads CASSLDTAGAQETQYF. The rearrangement links TRBV5-1 to TRBJ2-5; TRBD2 matches at 8 bases. The sequenced fragment ends 3 residues before the CDR3 boundary, so the rest is inferred from the germline J gene. This CDR3 comprises 16 residues. Germline V lookup: CDR1 SGHRS, CDR2 YFSETQ. With V trimmed by 0 bases and J by 2 bases, 6 bases remained unmatched.

The CDR3 here is CASSLTGEYEQYF. The CDR3 bases that were read are TGTGCCAGCAGTTTAACGGGGGAGTACGAG. The chain is built from TRBV12-3 or TRBV12-4 and TRBJ2-7, with a possible D match to TRBD2 (6 bases). The read ends 3 residues before the CDR3 terminus; that terminus is restored from the germline J gene. Trimming shortened V by 2 bases and J by 4 bases, and 9 bases separated the two germline ends. The CDR3 has 13 amino acids.

The sequenced part of the CDR3 DNA is TGTGCCAGCGCCCAGGGGACAGGGGATGAAAAA. This encodes CASAQGTGDEK. The CDR3, in full, reads CASAQGTGDEKLFF. The chain carries TRBV28 and TRBJ1-4; 10 bases agree with TRBD1. The observed sequence ends 3 residues before the CDR3 terminus, with the missing tail filled in from the germline J gene. The CDR3 runs 14 residues. Trimming cost V 8 bases and J 6 bases; bases outside gene matches: 6. CDR1 and CDR2 from the germline V gene are MDHEN and SYDVKM.

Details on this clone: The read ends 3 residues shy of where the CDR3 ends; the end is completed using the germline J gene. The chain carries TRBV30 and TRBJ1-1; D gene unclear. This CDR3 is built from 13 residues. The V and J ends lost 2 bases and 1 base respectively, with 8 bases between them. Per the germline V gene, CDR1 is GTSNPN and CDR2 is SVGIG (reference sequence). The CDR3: CAWSWRANTEAFF. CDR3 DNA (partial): TGTGCCTGGAGTTGGCGGGCGAACACTGAA.

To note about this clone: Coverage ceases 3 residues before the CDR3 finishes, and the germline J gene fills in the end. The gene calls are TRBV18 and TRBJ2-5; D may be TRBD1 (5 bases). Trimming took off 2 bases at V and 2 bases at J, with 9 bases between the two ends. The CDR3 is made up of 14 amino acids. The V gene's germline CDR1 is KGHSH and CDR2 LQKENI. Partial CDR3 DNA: TGTGCCAGCTCACCAGGACAAAGGCAAGAGACC. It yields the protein CASSPGQRQET. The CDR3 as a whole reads CASSPGQRQETQYF.

CDR3 protein: CSAMGLAARSSYEQYF. CDR3 DNA, as far as it was read: TGCAGTGCTATGGGACTAGCGGCTCGGAGCTCCTACGAG. The gene calls are TRBV20-1 and TRBJ2-7; TRBD2 matches at 11 bases. The read terminates 3 residues before the CDR3 end, so the remaining end is supplied by the germline J gene. The V gene end was trimmed by 4 bases and the J gene end by 0 bases; junction bases not matched to a gene: 8. This CDR3 spans 16 amino acids. Germline lookup yields CDR1 DFQATT and CDR2 SNEGSKA (reference sequence).

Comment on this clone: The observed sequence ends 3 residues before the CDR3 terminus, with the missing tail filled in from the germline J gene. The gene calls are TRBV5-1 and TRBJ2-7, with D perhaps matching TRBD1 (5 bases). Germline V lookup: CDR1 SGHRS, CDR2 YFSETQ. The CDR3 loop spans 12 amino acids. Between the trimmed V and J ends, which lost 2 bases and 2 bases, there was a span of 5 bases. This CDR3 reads CASSLGAYEQYF. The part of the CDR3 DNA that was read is TGCGCCAGCAGCTTAGGGGCCTACGAG. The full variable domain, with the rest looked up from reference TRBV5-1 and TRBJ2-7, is KAGVTQTPRYLIKTRGQQVTLSCSPISGHRSVSWYQQTPGQGLQFLFEYFSETQRNKGNFPGRFSGRQFSNSRSEMNVSTLELGDSALYLCASSLGAYEQYFGPGTRLTVT.

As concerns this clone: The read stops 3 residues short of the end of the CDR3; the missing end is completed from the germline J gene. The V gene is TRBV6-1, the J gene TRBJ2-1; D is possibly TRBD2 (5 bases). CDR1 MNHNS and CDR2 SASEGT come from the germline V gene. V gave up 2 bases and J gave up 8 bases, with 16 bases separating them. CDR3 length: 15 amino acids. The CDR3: CASSEWTPSKDEQFF. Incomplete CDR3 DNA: TGTGCCAGCAGTGAATGGACTCCTTCCAAGGATGAG.

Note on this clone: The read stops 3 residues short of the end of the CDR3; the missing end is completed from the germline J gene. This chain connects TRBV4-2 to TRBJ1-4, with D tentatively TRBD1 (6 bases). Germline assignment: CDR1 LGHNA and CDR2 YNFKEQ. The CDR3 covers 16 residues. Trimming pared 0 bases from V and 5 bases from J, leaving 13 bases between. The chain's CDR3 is CASSQDTGTPNEKLFF. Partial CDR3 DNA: TGTGCCAGCAGCCAAGACACCGGGACACCGAATGAAAAA.

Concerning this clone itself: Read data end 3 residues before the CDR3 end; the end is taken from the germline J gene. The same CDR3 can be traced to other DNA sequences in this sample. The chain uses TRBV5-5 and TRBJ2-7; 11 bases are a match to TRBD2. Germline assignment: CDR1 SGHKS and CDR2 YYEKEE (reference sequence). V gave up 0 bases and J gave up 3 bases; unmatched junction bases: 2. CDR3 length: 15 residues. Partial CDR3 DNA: TGTGCCAGCAGCTTGGTAGCGGGAGGGTTCTACGAG. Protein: CASSLVAGGFYE. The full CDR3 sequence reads CASSLVAGGFYEQYF.

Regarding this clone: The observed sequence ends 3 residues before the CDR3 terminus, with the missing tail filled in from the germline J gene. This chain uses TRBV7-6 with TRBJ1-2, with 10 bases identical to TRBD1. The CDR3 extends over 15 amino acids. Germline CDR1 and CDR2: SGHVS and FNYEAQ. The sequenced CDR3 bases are TGTGCCAGCAGCTTAGCGGGGACAGGGGTCTACGAC. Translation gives CASSLAGTGVYD. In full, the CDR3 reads CASSLAGTGVYDYTF.

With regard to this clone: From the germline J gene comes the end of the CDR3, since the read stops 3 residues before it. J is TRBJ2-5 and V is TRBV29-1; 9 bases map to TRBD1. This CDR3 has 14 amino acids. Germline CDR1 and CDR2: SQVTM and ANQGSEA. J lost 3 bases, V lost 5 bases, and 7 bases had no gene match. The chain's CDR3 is CSVIQGAREETQYF. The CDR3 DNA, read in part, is TGCAGCGTTATACAGGGGGCTCGGGAAGAGACC.

CDR3 sequence: CASKRFPSTDTQYF. CDR3 bases read: TGTGCCAGTAAAAGGTTCCCTAGCACAGATACG. The gene calls are TRBV19 and TRBJ2-3; no clear D. The read is 3 residues too short to cover the CDR3 end, so that end is filled in from the germline J gene. The CDR3 is made up of 14 amino acids. From germline, CDR1 is LNHDA and CDR2 SQIVND (reference sequence). The V gene lost 7 bases and the J gene lost 0 bases, with 11 bases spanning the gap. Full variable domain (missing parts from reference TRBV19 and TRBJ2-3): DGGITQSPKYLFRKEGQNVTLSCEQNLNHDAMYWYRQDPGQGLRLIYYSQIVNDFQKGDIAEGYSVSREKKESFPLTVTSAQKNPTAFYLCASKRFPSTDTQYFGPGTRLTVL.

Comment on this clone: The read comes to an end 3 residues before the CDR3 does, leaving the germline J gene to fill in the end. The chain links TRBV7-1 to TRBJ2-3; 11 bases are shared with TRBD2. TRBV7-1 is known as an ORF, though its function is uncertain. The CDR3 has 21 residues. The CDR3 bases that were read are TGTGCCAGCAGCTCCACCGGTCTTAGTGAAGGGCCAATAGCGGGAGGGCCGACG. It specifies CASSSTGLSEGPIAGGPT. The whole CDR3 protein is CASSSTGLSEGPIAGGPTQYF.

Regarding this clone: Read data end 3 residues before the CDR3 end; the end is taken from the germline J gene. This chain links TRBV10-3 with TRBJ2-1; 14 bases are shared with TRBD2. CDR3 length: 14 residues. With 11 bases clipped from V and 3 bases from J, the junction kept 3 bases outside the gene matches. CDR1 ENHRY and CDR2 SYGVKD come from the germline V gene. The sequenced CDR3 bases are TGTGCCGCGGGACTAGCGGGAGACTACAATGAG. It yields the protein CAAGLAGDYNE. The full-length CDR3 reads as CAAGLAGDYNEQFF.

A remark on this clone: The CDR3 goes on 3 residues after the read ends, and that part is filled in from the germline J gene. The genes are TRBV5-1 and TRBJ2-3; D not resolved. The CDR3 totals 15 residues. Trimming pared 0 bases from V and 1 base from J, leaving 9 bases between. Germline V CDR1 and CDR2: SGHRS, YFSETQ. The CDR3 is CASSLGAVGTDTQYF. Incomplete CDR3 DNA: TGCGCCAGCAGCTTGGGGGCAGTGGGCACAGATACG.

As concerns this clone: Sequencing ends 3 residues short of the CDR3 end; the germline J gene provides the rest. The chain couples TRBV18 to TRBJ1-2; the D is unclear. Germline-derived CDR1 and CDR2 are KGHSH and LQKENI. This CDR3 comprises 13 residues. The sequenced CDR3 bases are TGTGCCAGCTCGATCGTAGCCACCTACGAC. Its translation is CASSIVATYD. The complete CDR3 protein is CASSIVATYDYTF.